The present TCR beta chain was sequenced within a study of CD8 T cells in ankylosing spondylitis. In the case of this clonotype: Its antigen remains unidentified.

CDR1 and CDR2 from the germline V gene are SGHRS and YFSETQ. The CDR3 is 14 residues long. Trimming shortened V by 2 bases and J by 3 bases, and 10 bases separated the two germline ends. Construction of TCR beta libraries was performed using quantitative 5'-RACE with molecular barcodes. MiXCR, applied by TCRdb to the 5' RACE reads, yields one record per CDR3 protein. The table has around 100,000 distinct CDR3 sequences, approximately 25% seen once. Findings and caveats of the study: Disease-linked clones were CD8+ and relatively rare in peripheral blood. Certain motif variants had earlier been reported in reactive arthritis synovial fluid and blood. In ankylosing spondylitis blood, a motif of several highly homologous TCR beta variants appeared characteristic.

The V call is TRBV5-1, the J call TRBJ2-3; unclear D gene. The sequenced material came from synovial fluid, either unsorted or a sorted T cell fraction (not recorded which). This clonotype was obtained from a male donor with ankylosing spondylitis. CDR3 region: CASSLLLETDTQYF. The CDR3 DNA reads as TGCGCCAGCAGCTTACTTCTAGAGACAGATACGCAGTATTTT.